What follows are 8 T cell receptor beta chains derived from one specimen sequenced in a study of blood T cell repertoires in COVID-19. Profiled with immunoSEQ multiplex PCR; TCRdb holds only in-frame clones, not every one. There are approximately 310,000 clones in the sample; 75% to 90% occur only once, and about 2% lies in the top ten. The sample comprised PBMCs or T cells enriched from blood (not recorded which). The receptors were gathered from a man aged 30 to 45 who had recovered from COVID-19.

The CDR3 sequence: CATPPVRYRSYEQYF. CDR3 nucleotides: TGTGCCACCCCCCCCGTCCGGTATAGATCCTACGAGCAGTACTTC. This rearrangement joins TRBV11-3 to TRBJ2-7; D is uncertain. The V end was cut by 10 bases, the J end by 1 base, with 20 bases between. The germline CDR1 and CDR2 sequences are SGHNT and YENEEA. The CDR3 is made up of 15 amino acids.

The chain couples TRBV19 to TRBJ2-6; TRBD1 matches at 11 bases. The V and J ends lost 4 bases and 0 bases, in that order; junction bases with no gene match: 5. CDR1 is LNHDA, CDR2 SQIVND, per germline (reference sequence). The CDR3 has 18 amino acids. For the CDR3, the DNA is TGTGCCAGTAGTACAGGGACAGGGGGAGCCTCTGGGGCCAACGTCCTGACTTTC. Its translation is CASSTGTGGASGANVLTF.

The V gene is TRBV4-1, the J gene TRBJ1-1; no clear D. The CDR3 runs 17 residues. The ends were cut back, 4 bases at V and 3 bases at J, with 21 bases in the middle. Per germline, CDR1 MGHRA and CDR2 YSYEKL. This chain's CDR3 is CASSLVLRVPLDTEAFF. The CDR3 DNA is TGCGCCAGCAGCCTAGTACTGAGGGTTCCCCTTGACACTGAAGCTTTCTTT.

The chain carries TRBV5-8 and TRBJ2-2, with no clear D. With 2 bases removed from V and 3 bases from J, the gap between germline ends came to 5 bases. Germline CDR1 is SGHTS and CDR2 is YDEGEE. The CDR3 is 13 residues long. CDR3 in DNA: TGTGCCAGCAGCTTTATATACACCGGGGAGCTGTTTTTT. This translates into CASSFIYTGELFF. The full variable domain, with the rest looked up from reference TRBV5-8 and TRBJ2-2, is EAGVTQSPTHLIKTRGQQATLRCSPISGHTSVYWYQQALGLGLQFLLWYDEGEERNRGNFPPRFSGRQFPNYSSELNVNALELEDSALYLCASSFIYTGELFFGEGSRLTVL.

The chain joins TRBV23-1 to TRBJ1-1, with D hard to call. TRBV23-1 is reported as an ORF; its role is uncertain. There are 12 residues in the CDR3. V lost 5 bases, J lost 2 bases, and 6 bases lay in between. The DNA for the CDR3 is TGCGCCAGCAGTGACAAAAACACTGAAGCTTTCTTT. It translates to CASSDKNTEAFF.

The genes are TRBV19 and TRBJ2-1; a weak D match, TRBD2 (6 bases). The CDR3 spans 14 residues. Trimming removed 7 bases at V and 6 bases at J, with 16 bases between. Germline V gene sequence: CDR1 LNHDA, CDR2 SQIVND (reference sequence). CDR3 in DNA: TGTGCCAGTAAGAGAGCGGGCCCCGCCAATGAGCAGTTCTTC. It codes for CASKRAGPANEQFF.

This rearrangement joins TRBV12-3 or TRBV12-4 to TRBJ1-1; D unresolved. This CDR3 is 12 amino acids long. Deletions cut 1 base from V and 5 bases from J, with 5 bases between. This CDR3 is CASSLDFTEAFF. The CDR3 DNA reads TGTGCCAGCAGTTTAGACTTTACTGAAGCTTTCTTT.

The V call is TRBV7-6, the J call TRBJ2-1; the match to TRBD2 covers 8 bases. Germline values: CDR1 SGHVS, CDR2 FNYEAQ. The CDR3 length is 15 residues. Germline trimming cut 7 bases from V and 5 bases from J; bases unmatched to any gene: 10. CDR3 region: CASTRRGGFNNEQFF. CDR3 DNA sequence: TGTGCCAGCACTCGACGCGGGGGGTTTAACAATGAGCAGTTCTTC.